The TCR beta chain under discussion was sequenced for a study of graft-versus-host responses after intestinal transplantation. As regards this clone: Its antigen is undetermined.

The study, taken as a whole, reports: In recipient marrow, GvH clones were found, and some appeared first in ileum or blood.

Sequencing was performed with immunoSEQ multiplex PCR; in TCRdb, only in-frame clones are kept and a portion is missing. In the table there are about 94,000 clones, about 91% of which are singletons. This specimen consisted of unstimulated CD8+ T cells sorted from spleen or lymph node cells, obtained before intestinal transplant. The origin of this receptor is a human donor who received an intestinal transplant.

The CDR3 region is CASSLTRAGGAYEQYF. DNA of the CDR3: TGTGCCAGCAGCTTAACGAGAGCGGGAGGGGCCTACGAGCAGTACTTC. The genes are TRBV7-3 and TRBJ2-7, with TRBD2 identical over 10 bases. J lost 2 bases, V lost 0 bases, and 4 bases had no gene match. Germline CDR1 SGHTA, CDR2 FQGTGA. This CDR3 is 16 amino acids long.